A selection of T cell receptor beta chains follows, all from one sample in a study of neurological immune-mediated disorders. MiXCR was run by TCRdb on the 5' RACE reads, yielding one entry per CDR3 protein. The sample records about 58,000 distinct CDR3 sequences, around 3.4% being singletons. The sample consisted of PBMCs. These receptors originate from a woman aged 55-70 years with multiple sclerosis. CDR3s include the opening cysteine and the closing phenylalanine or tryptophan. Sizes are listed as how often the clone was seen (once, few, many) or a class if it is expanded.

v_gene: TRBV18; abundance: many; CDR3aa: CASSPLLATNQETQYF
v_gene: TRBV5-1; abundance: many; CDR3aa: CASSLNGENIQYF
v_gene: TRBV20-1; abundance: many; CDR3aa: CSAVLPGPGIEQYF
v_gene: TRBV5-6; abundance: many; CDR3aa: CASSIGDRGYEKLFF
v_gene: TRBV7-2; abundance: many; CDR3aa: CASSWTGRGQPQHF
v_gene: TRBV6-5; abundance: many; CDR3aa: CASSYNRVEQYF
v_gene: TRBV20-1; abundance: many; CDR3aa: CSANGRDSPREQYF
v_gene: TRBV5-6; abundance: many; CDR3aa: CASSFRFPAGLNTGELFF
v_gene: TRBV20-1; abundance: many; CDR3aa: CRPGLNRADEQYF
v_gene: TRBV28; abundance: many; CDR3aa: CASSTGQGRDYGYTF
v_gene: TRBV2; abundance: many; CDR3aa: CASSSGTGVYEQYF
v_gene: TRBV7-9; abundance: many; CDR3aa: CASSPTGLAYGYTF
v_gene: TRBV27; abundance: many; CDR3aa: CASSTNYRGNQPQHF
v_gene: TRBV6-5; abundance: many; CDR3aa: CASSPTTPREIQYF
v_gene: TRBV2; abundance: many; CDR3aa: CASGKDRPAGQYF
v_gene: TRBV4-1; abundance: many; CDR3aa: CASSQAGETQYF
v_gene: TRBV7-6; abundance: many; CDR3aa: CASSLVFTGEDEQFF
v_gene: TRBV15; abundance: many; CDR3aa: CATSRARDSNYGYTF
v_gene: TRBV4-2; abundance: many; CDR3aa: CASSQDLPDEQFF
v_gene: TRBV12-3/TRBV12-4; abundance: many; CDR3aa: CASSFGGLAGIETQYF
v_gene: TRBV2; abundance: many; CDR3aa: CASSEGGDSNQPQHF
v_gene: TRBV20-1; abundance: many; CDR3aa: CSARDPRDRGSEQYF